The T cell receptor beta chain under discussion was sequenced for a study of T cell responses to AZD1222 COVID-19 vaccine. Trimming took 6 bases from V and 8 from J; bases not matched to a gene: 14. The germline V gene has CDR1 MDHEN and CDR2 SYDVKM. The CDR3 totals 15 residues. The table came from immunoSEQ multiplex PCR; TCRdb's copy has only in-frame clones and leaves some out. The sample records roughly 100,000 clones, more than 75% being singletons. The chain joins TRBV28 to TRBJ2-3; 7 bases are a match to TRBD2. The sequence was obtained from an adult in good health. Specimen: peripheral blood, collected on day 0 of AZD1222 vaccination. CDR3 DNA sequence: TGTGCCAGCAGCATGACCGGGGGGAAAGGGTTTACGCAGTATTTT. Protein: CASSMTGGKGFTQYF.